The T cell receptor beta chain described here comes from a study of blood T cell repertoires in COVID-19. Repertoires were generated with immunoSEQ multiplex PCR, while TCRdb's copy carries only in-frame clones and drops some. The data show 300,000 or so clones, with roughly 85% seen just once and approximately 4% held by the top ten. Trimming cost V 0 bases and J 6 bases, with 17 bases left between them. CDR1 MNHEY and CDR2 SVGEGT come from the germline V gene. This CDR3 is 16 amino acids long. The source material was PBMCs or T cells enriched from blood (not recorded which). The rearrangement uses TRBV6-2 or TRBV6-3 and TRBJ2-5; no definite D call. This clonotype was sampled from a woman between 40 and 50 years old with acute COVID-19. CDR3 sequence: CASSYSKMAPVKTQYF. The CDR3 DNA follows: TGTGCCAGCAGTTACTCGAAAATGGCCCCTGTGAAGACCCAGTACTTC.